These 20 T cell receptor beta chains were sequenced from one sample in a study of blood T cell repertoires in COVID-19. The assay was immunoSEQ multiplex PCR, and TCRdb's table has in-frame clones only and misses some. Among approximately 49,000 clones listed, 82% were seen once. Sequenced sample: peripheral blood. All receptors derive from a woman between 55 and 75 years old with acute or convalescent COVID-19.

The chain carries TRBV4-1 and TRBJ1-2; 8 nucleotides match TRBD1. V lost 1 base to trimming and J lost 7 bases; unmatched junction nucleotides: 5. Germline V lookup: CDR1 MGHRA, CDR2 YSYEKL. This CDR3 contains 14 residues. The CDR3 DNA reads as TGCGCCAGCAGCCAAGGAAAGGACAGGGCTGGCTACACCTTC. Protein sequence: CASSQGKDRAGYTF.

V is TRBV5-5 and J is TRBJ2-6, with TRBD2 as a possible D gene (6 bases). Germline V CDR1 and CDR2: SGHKS, YYEKEE (reference sequence). The CDR3 consists of 16 residues. Trimming shortened V by 3 bases and J by 0 bases, and 10 bases separated the two germline ends. Written as DNA, the CDR3 is TGTGCCAGCAGCTGGGGCGGGGCCTCTGGGGCCAACGTCCTGACTTTC. It is translated as CASSWGGASGANVLTF.

This chain uses TRBV6-5 with TRBJ1-3; 8 bases fit TRBD1. Looked up from germline, CDR1 is MNHEY and CDR2 is SVGAGI. CDR3 length: 14 amino acids. The V gene end was trimmed by 6 bases and the J gene end by 2 bases; junction bases not matched to a gene: 3. CDR3 sequence: CASRKDRAGNTIYF. The CDR3 DNA follows: TGTGCCAGCAGAAAGGACAGGGCTGGAAACACCATATATTTT.

This rearrangement joins TRBV4-1 to TRBJ2-3; no firm D call. Trimming shortened V by 2 bases and J by 2 bases, and 8 bases separated the two germline ends. Germline CDR1 reads MGHRA; CDR2 reads YSYEKL. This CDR3 region has 14 residues. In DNA form, the CDR3 reads TGCGCCAGCAGCCAACAAGCTCCCACAGATACGCAGTATTTT. The encoded protein is CASSQQAPTDTQYF.

The chain couples TRBV4-2 to TRBJ1-4; D remains ambiguous. The CDR3 contains 16 residues. Trimming shortened V by 1 base and J by 0 bases, and 9 bases separated the two germline ends. CDR1 and CDR2 from the germline V gene are LGHNA and YNFKEQ. In DNA form, the CDR3 reads TGTGCCAGCAGCCAAGGGTTCGGGACAACTAATGAAAAACTGTTTTTT. It is translated as CASSQGFGTTNEKLFF.

V and J are TRBV7-9 and TRBJ1-5; tentatively, D is TRBD1 (6 bases). Germline CDR1 and CDR2: SEHNR and FQNEAQ (reference sequence). V lost 1 base and J 6 bases, leaving 13 bases between the germline ends. This CDR3 is 15 amino acids long. The CDR3 is CASSLGQGRGQPQHF. In nucleotides, the CDR3 is TGTGCCAGCAGCTTAGGGCAGGGCAGGGGTCAGCCCCAGCATTTT.

The count of this clone is one. The chain links TRBV2 to TRBJ2-5, with TRBD2 matching over 13 bases. V shed 3 bases, J shed 5 bases, and the junction held 0 bases outside the gene matches. This CDR3 comprises 14 residues. Per the germline V gene, CDR1 is SNHLY and CDR2 is FYNNEI. The CDR3 DNA reads as TGTGCCAGCAGTGAGACTAGCGGGAGGGAGACCCAGTACTTC. Amino acids: CASSETSGRETQYF. Filled out from reference TRBV2 and TRBJ2-5, the complete variable domain reads EPEVTQTPSHQVTQMGQEVILRCVPISNHLYFYWYRQILGQKVEFLVSFYNNEISEKSEIFDDQFSVERPDGSNFTLKIRSTKLEDSAMYFCASSETSGRETQYFGPGTRLLVL.

The chain is built from TRBV14 and TRBJ1-1; D possibly corresponds to TRBD1 (6 bases). The V gene lost 2 bases and the J gene lost 6 bases, with 13 bases spanning the gap. From germline, CDR1 is SGHDN and CDR2 FVKESK. The CDR3 is 14 amino acids. CDR3 in DNA: TGTGCCAGCAGCCAAAGGACAGTCGGCTCTGAAGCTTTCTTT. It translates to CASSQRTVGSEAFF.

Only a few counts were recorded for this clone. V is TRBV2 and J is TRBJ1-5; D uncertain. CDR1 and CDR2 (germline): SNHLY, FYNNEI. The V and J ends lost 2 bases and 4 bases respectively, with 12 bases between them. The CDR3 spans 15 residues. The CDR3 reads CASSEPQRRNQPQHF. As DNA, the CDR3 is TGTGCCAGCAGTGAACCCCAGCGCCGAAATCAGCCCCAGCATTTT.

This clone was detected a few times. The rearrangement uses TRBV2 and TRBJ1-1, with D uncertain. Per germline, CDR1 SNHLY and CDR2 FYNNEI. With 1 base removed from V and 11 bases from J, the gap between germline ends came to 11 bases. The CDR3 has 12 residues. CDR3 nucleotides: TGTGCCAGCAGTGAAGTGTCGGGGAAGGCTTTCTTT. Translating gives CASSEVSGKAFF.

This clone was detected a few times. The chain employs TRBV11-2 and TRBJ2-5, with D maybe TRBD1 (6 bases). V lost 7 bases and J 2 bases, leaving 17 bases between the germline ends. Germline CDR1 and CDR2: SGHAT and FQNNGV. The CDR3 runs 15 residues. CDR3 coding DNA: TGTGCCAGCACACTGGGGGCCCGGCGGCAAGAGACCCAGTACTTC. Translation: CASTLGARRQETQYF.

J is TRBJ1-1 and V is TRBV3-1 (or the pseudogene TRBV3-2); no reliable D call. V lost 5 bases to trimming and J lost 3 bases, with 13 bases between them. CDR3 length: 14 residues. Germline-derived CDR1 and CDR2 are LGHDT and YNNKEL (reference sequence). For the CDR3, the DNA is TGTGCCAGCAGCGAGAGAAGGCAGGACACTGAAGCTTTCTTT. This codes for CASSERRQDTEAFF.

In DNA, the CDR3 is TGTGCCAGCAGCGTAAGCCCCGAGACTAGCGAGCAGTACTTC. This sequence encodes CASSVSPETSEQYF. The chain joins TRBV9 to TRBJ2-7, with D possibly TRBD2 on 6 matching bases. V lost 1 base to trimming and J lost 6 bases, with 14 bases between them. CDR3 size: 14 residues. Per germline, CDR1 SGDLS and CDR2 YYNGEE.

This clone came up a few times. The chain carries TRBV27 and TRBJ1-2; D is ambiguous. V lost 8 bases to trimming and J lost 9 bases, with 28 bases between them. Germline values: CDR1 MNHEY, CDR2 SMNVEV (reference sequence). This CDR3 comprises 16 residues. In DNA, the CDR3 is TGTGCCAGCTTAAGTTTGTCCGGGTACTCCAGCGGGCGCTACACCTTC. This encodes CASLSLSGYSSGRYTF.

The gene calls are TRBV2 and TRBJ1-4; D unclear. Germline V gives CDR1 SNHLY, CDR2 FYNNEI. Trimming shortened V by 4 bases and J by 7 bases, and 13 bases separated the two germline ends. CDR3 length: 14 amino acids. CDR3 in amino acids: CASSAVRGVEKLFF. Written as DNA, the CDR3 is TGTGCCAGCAGTGCAGTCCGCGGTGTTGAAAAACTGTTTTTT.

This sequence joins TRBV6-5 and TRBJ1-2; TRBD1 might be the D (6 bases). CDR3 length: 13 amino acids. The V and J ends lost 6 bases and 4 bases respectively, with 12 bases between them. From germline, CDR1 is MNHEY and CDR2 SVGAGI. The CDR3, as DNA: TGTGCCAGCAGCAAAAGGGGGGGCTATGGCTACACCTTC. As protein: CASSKRGGYGYTF.

The chain combines TRBV6-5 with TRBJ1-4; D perhaps matches TRBD1 (5 bases). Trimming took off 7 bases at V and 10 bases at J, with 10 bases between the two ends. The germline CDR1 and CDR2 sequences are MNHEY and SVGAGI. The CDR3 is 11 amino acids. The CDR3 sequence is CASTGRGKLFF. Written as DNA, the CDR3 is TGTGCCAGCACCGGAAGGGGAAAACTGTTTTTT.

In its sample, this clone was seen a few times. The V gene is TRBV11-2, the J gene TRBJ1-1; 8 bases align to TRBD1. This CDR3 contains 14 residues. The V segment lost 5 bases and the J segment 4 bases; nucleotides outside the gene matches: 6. Germline loops: CDR1 SGHAT, CDR2 FQNNGV. The CDR3 DNA reads as TGTGCCAGCAGCGCCTTTACAGGGGGCACTGAAGCTTTCTTT. Translated, it gives CASSAFTGGTEAFF.

The count of this clone is one. The genes are TRBV6-1 and TRBJ1-1; a weak D match, TRBD1 (6 bases). Germline CDR1 is MNHNS and CDR2 is SASEGT. Trimming shortened V by 0 bases and J by 5 bases, and 13 bases separated the two germline ends. The CDR3 sequence is 15 residues long. CDR3 sequence: CASSEASGGRTEAFF. For the CDR3, the DNA is TGTGCCAGCAGTGAAGCGAGCGGGGGGCGAACTGAAGCTTTCTTT.

J is TRBJ2-1 and V is TRBV4-1; 12 bases match TRBD2. Germline CDR1 is MGHRA and CDR2 is YSYEKL. V lost 4 bases to trimming and J lost 4 bases; unmatched junction nucleotides: 14. The CDR3 spans 19 residues. Written as DNA, the CDR3 is TGCGCCAGCAGCCCCACGAAAGTACTAGCGGGAGGCGTGTACAATGAGCAGTTCTTC. Protein: CASSPTKVLAGGVYNEQFF.